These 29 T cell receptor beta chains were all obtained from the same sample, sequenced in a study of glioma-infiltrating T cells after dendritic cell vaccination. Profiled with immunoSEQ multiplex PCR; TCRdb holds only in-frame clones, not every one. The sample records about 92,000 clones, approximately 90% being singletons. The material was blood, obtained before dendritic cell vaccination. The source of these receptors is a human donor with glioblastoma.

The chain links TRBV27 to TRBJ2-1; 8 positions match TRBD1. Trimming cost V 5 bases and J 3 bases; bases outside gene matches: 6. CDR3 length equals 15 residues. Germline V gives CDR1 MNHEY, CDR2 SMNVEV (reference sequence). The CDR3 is CASSPLGQGYNEQFF. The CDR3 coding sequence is TGTGCCAGCAGTCCCCTTGGACAGGGCTACAATGAGCAGTTCTTC.

In DNA form, the CDR3 reads TGTGCCAGTAGTTCCCGGGGTAGCGGGGGGGTAAATGAGCAGTTCTTC. Its protein product is CASSSRGSGGVNEQFF. The chain links TRBV19 to TRBJ2-1; TRBD2 aligns across 11 bases. Germline V gene lookup returns CDR1 LNHDA and CDR2 SQIVND (reference sequence). The CDR3 is 16 amino acids. The V and J ends lost 5 bases and 7 bases, in that order; junction bases with no gene match: 10.

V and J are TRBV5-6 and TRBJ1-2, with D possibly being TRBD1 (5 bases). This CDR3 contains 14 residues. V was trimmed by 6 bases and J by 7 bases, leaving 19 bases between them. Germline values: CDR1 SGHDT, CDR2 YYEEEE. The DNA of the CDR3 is TGTGCCAGCAACCCGGGGGGTTACCAGGGTGGCTACACCTTC. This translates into CASNPGGYQGGYTF.

The CDR3 spells CASSILQGAAYEQYF. The CDR3 DNA reads as TGTGCCAGCTCAATCCTACAGGGGGCGGCCTACGAGCAGTACTTC. The chain couples TRBV18 to TRBJ2-7; 9 positions agree with TRBD1. The CDR3 contains 15 residues. The trim removed 5 bases at V and 2 bases at J, leaving 7 bases unmatched. CDR1 KGHSH and CDR2 LQKENI come from the germline V gene.

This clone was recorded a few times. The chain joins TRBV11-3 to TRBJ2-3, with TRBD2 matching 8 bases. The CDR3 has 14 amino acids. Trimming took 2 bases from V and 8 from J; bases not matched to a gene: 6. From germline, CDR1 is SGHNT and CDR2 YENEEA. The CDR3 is CASSLSREAATQYF. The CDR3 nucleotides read TGTGCCAGCAGCTTATCGCGGGAGGCCGCTACGCAGTATTTT.

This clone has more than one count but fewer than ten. The CDR3 coding sequence is TGTGCCAGTAGTATAGCTCTAGACACCGGGGAGCTGTTTTTT. Its protein is CASSIALDTGELFF. V and J are TRBV19 and TRBJ2-2, with no clear D. The germline V and J ends were trimmed by 1 base and 3 bases, with 6 bases remaining between them. The germline gives CDR1 LNHDA, CDR2 SQIVND (reference sequence). The CDR3 is 14 residues long.

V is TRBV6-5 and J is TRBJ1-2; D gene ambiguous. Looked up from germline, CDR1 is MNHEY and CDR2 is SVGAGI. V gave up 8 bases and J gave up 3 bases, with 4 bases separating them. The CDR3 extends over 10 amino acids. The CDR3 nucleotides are TGTGCCAGCTTCTACTATGGCTACACCTTC. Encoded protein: CASFYYGYTF.

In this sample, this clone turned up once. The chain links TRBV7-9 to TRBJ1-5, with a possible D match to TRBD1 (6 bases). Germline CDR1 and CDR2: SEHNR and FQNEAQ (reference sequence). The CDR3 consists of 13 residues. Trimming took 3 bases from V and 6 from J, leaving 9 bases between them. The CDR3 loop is CASSLAGAQPQHF. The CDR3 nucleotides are TGTGCCAGCAGCTTGGCGGGGGCTCAGCCCCAGCATTTT.

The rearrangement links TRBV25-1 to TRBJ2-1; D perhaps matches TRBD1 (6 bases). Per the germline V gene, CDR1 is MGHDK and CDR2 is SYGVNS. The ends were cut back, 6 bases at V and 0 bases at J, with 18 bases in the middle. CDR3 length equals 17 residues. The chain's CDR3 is CASSPRGSASSYNEQFF. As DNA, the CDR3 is TGTGCCAGCAGCCCCAGGGGTAGCGCGAGCTCCTACAATGAGCAGTTCTTC.

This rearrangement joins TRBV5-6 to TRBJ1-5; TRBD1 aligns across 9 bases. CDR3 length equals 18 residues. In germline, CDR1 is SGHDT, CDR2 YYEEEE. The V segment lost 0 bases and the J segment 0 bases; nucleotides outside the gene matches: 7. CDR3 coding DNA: TGTGCCAGCAGCTTGGGCGGGACAGGGTTTAATAGCAATCAGCCCCAGCATTTT. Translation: CASSLGGTGFNSNQPQHF.

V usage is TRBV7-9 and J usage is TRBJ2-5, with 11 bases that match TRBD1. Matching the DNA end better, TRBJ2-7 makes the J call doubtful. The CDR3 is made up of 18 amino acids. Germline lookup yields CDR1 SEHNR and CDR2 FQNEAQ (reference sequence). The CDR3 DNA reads TGTGCCAGCAGCTTAGCCCCAGGACAGGGGGCGAACTCCTACGAGCAGTACTTC. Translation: CASSLAPGQGANSYEQYF.

For the CDR3, the DNA is TGCGCCAGCAGCATGGGACAGGGGGCCTACGAGCAGTACTTC. Translating gives CASSMGQGAYEQYF. This chain connects TRBV5-1 to TRBJ2-7; 11 nucleotides agree with TRBD1. Germline values: CDR1 SGHRS, CDR2 YFSETQ. This CDR3 comprises 14 residues. J was trimmed by 2 bases and V by 4 bases; bases with no gene match: 2.

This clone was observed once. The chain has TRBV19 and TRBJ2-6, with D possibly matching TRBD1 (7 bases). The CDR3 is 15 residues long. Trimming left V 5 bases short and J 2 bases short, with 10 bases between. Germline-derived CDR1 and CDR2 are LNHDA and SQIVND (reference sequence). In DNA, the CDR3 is TGTGCCAGTAGTGGAGGGGGCACTGGGGCCAACGTCCTGACTTTC. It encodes CASSGGGTGANVLTF.

The DNA for the CDR3 is TGCGCCAGCAGCTTGGGAGGGGGCTCTGGCTACACCTTC. It codes for CASSLGGGSGYTF. The V call is TRBV5-1, the J call TRBJ1-2; 7 bases are a match to TRBD1. Losses at the gene ends were 0 bases for V and 7 bases for J; bases not matched to a gene: 3. There are 13 residues in the CDR3. Germline V gives CDR1 SGHRS, CDR2 YFSETQ.

CDR3 loop: CASSSRNRGPTNEKLFF. CDR3 DNA sequence: TGTGCCAGCAGCTCGAGAAACAGGGGCCCAACTAATGAAAAACTGTTTTTT. The rearrangement joins TRBV27 to TRBJ1-4; 7 bases line up with TRBD1. Looked up from germline, CDR1 is MNHEY and CDR2 is SMNVEV (reference sequence). There are 17 residues in the CDR3. V lost 6 bases to trimming and J lost 0 bases; unmatched junction nucleotides: 10.

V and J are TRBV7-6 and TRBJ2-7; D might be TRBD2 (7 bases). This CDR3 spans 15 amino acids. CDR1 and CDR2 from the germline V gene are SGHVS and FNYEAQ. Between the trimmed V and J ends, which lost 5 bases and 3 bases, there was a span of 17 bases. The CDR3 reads CASSRGAEGGYEQYF. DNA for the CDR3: TGTGCCAGCAGCCGGGGGGCGGAGGGGGGCTACGAGCAGTACTTC.

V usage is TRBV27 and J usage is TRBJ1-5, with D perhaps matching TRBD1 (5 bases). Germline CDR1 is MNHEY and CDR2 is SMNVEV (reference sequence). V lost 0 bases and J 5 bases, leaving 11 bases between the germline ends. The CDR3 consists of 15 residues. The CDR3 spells CASSLSSGEDQPQHF. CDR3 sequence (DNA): TGTGCCAGCAGTTTATCGTCGGGGGAGGATCAGCCCCAGCATTTT.

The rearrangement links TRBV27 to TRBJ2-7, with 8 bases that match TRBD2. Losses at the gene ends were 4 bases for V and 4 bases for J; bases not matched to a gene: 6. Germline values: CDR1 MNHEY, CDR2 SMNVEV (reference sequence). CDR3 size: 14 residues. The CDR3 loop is CASSSTSGPYEQYF. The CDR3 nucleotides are TGTGCCAGCAGTTCTACTAGCGGACCATACGAGCAGTACTTC.

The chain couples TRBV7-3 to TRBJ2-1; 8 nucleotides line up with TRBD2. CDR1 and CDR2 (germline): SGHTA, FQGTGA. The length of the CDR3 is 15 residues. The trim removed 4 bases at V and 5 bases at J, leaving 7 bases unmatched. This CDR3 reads CASSSGTRVNNEQFF. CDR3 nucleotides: TGTGCCAGCAGCTCTGGGACTAGGGTCAACAATGAGCAGTTCTTC.

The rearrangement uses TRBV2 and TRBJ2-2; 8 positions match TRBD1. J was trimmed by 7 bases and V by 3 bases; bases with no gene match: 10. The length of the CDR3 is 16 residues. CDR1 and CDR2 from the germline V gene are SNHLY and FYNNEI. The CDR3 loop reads CASSERAGGFGGELFF. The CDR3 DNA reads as TGTGCCAGCAGTGAGAGGGCAGGGGGCTTTGGCGGGGAGCTGTTTTTT.

The CDR3 region has the DNA TGTGCCACCGGGGCGGGATGGTATGGTGAGCAGTTCTTC. It specifies CATGAGWYGEQFF. The rearrangement joins TRBV7-9 to TRBJ2-1; TRBD2 is a possible D gene (6 bases). The V end was cut by 10 bases, the J end by 9 bases, with 19 bases between. The CDR3 length is 13 residues. Germline V gene lookup returns CDR1 SEHNR and CDR2 FQNEAQ (reference sequence).

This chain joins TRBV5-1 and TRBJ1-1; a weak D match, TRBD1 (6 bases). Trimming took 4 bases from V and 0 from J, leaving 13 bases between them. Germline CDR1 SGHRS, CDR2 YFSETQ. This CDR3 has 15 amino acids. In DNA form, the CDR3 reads TGCGCCAGCAGCCGGGCGGGGGGCATGAACACTGAAGCTTTCTTT. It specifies CASSRAGGMNTEAFF.

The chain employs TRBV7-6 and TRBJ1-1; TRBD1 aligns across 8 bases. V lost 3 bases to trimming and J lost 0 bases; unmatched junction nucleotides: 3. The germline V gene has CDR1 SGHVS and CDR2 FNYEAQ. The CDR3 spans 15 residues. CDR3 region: CASSFGTGMNTEAFF. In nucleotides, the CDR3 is TGTGCCAGCAGCTTCGGGACAGGTATGAACACTGAAGCTTTCTTT.

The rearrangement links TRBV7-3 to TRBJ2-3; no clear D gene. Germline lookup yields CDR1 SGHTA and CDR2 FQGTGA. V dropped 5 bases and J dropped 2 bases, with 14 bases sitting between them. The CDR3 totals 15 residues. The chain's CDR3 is CASSHDSTPTDTQYF. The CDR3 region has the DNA TGTGCCAGCAGCCACGACTCCACCCCCACAGATACGCAGTATTTT.

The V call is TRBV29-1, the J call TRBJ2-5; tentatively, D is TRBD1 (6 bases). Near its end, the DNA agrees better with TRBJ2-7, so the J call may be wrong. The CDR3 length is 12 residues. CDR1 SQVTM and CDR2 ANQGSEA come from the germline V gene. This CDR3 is CSAGQQGYEQYF. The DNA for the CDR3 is TGCAGCGCCGGCCAACAGGGCTACGAGCAGTACTTC.

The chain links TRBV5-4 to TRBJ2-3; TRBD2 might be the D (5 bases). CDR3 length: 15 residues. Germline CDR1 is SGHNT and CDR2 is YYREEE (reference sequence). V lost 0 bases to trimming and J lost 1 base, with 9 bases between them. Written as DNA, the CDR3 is TGTGCCAGCAGCTTGGACTTCGGGGGCACAGATACGCAGTATTTT. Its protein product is CASSLDFGGTDTQYF. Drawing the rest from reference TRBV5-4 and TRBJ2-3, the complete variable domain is ETGVTQSPTHLIKTRGQQVTLRCSSQSGHNTVSWYQQALGQGPQFIFQYYREEENGRGNFPPRFSGLQFPNYSSELNVNALELDDSALYLCASSLDFGGTDTQYFGPGTRLTVL.

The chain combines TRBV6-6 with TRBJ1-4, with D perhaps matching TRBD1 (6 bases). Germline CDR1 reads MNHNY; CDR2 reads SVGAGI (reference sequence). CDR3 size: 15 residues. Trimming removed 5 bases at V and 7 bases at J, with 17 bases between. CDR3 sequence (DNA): TGTGCCAGCAGTCTTAAGCAGGGGTTGTTTGAAAAACTGTTTTTT. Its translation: CASSLKQGLFEKLFF.

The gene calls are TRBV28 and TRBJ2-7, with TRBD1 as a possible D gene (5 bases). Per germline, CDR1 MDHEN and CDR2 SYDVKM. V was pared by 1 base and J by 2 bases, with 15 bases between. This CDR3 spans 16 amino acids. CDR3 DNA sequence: TGTGCCAGCAGTTTATCTATAAAGGACAAAACCTACGAGCAGTACTTC. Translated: CASSLSIKDKTYEQYF.

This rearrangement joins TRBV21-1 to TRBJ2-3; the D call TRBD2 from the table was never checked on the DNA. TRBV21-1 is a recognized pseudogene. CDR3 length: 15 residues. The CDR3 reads CASSDLADSTDTQYF. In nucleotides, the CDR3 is TGTGCCAGCAGCGACCTAGCGGACAGCACAGATACGCAGTATTTT.